This T cell receptor (beta chain) stems from a study of control samples from healthy donors and cancer patients. The CDR3 loop spans 14 amino acids. Germline CDR1 and CDR2: SGHTA and FQGTGA. V shed 5 bases and J 5 bases; nucleotides not matched to a gene: 5. Method: immunoSEQ multiplex PCR; TCRdb's copy keeps in-frame clones and lacks some. Here the sample spans tens of thousands of clones, approximately 92% being singletons. This clonotype originated in a middle-aged man with colorectal cancer. Sequencing was carried out using PBMCs. The chain uses TRBV7-3 and TRBJ2-5; the match to TRBD1 covers 10 bases. The CDR3 DNA follows: TGTGCCAGCAGCCCGGGACAGGGGCTGGAGACCCAGTACTTC. Amino acid sequence: CASSPGQGLETQYF.